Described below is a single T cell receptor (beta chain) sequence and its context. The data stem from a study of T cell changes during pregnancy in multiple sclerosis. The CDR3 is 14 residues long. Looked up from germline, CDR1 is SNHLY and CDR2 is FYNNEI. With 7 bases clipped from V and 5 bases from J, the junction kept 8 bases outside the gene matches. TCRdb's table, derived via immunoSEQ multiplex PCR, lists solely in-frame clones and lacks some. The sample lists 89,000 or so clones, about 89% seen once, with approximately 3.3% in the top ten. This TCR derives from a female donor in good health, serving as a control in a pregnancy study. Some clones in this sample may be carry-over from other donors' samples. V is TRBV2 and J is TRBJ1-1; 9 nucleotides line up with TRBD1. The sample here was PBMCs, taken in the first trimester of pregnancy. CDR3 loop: CASTGTGLATEAFF. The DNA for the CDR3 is TGTGCCAGCACGGGGACAGGGTTGGCGACTGAAGCTTTCTTT.